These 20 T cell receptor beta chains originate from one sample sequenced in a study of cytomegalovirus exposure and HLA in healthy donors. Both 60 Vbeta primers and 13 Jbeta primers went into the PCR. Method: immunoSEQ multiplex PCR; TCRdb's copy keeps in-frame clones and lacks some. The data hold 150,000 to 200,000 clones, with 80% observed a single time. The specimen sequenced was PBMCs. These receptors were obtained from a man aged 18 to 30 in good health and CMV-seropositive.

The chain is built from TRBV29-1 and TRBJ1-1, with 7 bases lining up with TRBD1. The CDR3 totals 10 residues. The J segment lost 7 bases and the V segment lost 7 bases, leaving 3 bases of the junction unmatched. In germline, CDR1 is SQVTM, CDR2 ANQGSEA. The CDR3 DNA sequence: TGCAGCGGGAGGGACAGTGAAGCTTTCTTT. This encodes CSGRDSEAFF.

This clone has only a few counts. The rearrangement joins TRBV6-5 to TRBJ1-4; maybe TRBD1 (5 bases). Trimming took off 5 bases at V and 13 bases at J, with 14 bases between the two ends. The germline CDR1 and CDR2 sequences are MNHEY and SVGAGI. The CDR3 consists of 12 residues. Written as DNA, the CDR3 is TGTGCCAGCAGTGAATTGGGGCTGGGACTGTTTTTT. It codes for CASSELGLGLFF.

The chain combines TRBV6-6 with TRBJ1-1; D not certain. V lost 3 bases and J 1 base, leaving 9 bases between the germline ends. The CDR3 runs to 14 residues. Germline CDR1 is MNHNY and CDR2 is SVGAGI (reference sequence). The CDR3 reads CASSYLYQNTEAFF. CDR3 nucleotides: TGTGCCAGCAGTTATCTCTACCAGAACACTGAAGCTTTCTTT.

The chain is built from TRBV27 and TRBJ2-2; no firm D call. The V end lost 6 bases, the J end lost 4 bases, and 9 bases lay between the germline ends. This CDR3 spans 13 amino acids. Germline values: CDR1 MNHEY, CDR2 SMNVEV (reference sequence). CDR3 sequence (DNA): TGTGCCAGCAGCCTACTATCCACCGGGGAGCTGTTTTTT. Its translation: CASSLLSTGELFF.

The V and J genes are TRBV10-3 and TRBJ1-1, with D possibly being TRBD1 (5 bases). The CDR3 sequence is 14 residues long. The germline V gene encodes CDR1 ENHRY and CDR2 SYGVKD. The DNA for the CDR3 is TGTGGAACTACCGGGGGGGGACTGAACACTGAAGCTTTCTTT. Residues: CGTTGGGLNTEAFF.

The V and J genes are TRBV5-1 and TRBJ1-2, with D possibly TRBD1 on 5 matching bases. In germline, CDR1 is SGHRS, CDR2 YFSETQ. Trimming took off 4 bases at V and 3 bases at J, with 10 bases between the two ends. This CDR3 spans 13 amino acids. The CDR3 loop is CASSPDSYYGYTF. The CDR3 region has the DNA TGCGCCAGCAGCCCCGACAGTTACTATGGCTACACCTTC.

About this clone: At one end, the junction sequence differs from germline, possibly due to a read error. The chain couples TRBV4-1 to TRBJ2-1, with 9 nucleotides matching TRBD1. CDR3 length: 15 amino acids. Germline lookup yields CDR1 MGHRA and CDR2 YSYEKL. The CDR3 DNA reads TGTGCCAGCAGACAATCTACAGGGGGCGAGGGTGAGCAGTTCTTC. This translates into CASRQSTGGEGEQFF.

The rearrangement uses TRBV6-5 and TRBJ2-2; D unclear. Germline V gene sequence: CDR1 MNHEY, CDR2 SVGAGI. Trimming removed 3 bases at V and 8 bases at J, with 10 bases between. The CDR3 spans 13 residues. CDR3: CASSYSPPGELFF. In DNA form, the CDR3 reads TGTGCCAGCAGTTATTCTCCCCCGGGGGAGCTGTTTTTT.

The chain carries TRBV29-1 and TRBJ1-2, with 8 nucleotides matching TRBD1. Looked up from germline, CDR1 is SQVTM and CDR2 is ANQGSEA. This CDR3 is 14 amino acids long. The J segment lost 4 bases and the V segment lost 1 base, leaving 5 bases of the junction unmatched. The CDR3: CSVEGGQGTYGYTF. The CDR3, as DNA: TGCAGCGTTGAAGGCGGACAGGGTACCTATGGCTACACCTTC.

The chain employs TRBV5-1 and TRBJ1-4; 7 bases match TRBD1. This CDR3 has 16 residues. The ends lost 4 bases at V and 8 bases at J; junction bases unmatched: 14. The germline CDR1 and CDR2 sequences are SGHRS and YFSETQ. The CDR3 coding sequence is TGCGCCAGCAGCCCACAGCCGACAGGGAATGGAGAAAAACTGTTTTTT. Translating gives CASSPQPTGNGEKLFF.

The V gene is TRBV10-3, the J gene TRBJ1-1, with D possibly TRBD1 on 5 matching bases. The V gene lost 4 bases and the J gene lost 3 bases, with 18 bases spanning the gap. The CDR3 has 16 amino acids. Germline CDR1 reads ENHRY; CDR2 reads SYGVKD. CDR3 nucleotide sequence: TGTGCCATCAGTGTTATGGGGGGAGTGTGGGACACTGAAGCTTTCTTT. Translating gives CAISVMGGVWDTEAFF.

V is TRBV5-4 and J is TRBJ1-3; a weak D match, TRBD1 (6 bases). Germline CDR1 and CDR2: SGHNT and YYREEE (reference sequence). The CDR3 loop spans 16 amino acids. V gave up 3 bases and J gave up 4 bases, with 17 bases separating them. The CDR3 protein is CASSYSTGYSGNTIYF. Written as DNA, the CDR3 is TGTGCCAGCAGCTACAGCACAGGGTACTCCGGAAACACCATATATTTT.

CDR3 DNA sequence: TGTGCCAGCAGCCCAACAGCGGGACATGATGAGCAGTTCTTC. Encoded protein: CASSPTAGHDEQFF. The chain links TRBV11-3 to TRBJ2-1; D is perhaps TRBD2 (7 bases). Trimming shortened V by 5 bases and J by 8 bases, and 16 bases separated the two germline ends. The germline V gene has CDR1 SGHNT and CDR2 YENEEA. The CDR3 is made up of 14 amino acids. Together with reference TRBV11-3 and TRBJ2-1, the CDR3 gives the full variable domain: EAGVVQSPRYKIIEKKQPVAFWCNPISGHNTLYWYLQNLGQGPELLIRYENEEAVDDSQLPKDRFSAERLKGVDSTLKIQPAELGDSAVYLCASSPTAGHDEQFFGPGTRLTVL.

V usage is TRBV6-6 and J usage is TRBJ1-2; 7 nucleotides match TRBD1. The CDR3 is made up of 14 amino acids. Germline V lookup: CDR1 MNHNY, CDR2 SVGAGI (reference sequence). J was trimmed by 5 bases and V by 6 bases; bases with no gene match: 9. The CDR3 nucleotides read TGTGCCAGCAGACCCGGGACAGCTTTATATGGCTACACCTTC. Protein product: CASRPGTALYGYTF.

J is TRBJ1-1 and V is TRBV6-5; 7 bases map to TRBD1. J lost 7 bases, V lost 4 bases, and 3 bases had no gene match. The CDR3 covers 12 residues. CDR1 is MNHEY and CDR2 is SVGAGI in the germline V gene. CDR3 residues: CASSLRDSEAFF. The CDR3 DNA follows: TGTGCCAGCAGTTTACGGGACAGTGAAGCTTTCTTT.

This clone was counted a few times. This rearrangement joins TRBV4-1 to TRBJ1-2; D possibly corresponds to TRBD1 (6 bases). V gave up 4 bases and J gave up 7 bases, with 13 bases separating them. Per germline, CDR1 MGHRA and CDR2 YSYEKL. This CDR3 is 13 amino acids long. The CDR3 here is CASSPGQRSGYTF. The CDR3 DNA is TGCGCCAGCAGCCCGGGACAAAGAAGTGGCTACACCTTC.

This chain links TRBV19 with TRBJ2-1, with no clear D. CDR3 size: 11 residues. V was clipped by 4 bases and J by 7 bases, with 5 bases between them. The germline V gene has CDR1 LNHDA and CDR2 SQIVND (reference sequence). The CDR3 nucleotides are TGTGCCAGTAGTAACCTAAATGAGCAGTTCTTC. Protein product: CASSNLNEQFF.

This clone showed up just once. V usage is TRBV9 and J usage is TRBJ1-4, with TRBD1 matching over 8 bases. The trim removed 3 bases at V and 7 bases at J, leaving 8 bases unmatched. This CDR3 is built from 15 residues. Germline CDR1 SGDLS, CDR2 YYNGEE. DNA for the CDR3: TGTGCCAGCAGCGCGACAGGGGACGTGGGTGAAAAACTGTTTTTT. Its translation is CASSATGDVGEKLFF.

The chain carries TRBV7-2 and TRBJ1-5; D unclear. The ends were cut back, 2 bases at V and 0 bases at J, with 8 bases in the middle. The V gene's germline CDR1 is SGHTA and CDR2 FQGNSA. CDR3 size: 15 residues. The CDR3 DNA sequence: TGTGCCAGCAGCTTATCTCAGGATAGCAATCAGCCCCAGCATTTT. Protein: CASSLSQDSNQPQHF.

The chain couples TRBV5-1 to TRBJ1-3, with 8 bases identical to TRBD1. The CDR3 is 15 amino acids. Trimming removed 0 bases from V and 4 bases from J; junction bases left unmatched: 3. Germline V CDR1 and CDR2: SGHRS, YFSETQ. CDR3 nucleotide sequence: TGCGCCAGCAGCTTGGCCCCAGGGGGCGGAAACACCATATATTTT. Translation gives CASSLAPGGGNTIYF.